This T cell receptor beta chain is drawn from a study of monozygotic twins with inflammatory bowel disease. Whole-study findings and limits: Healthy co-twins exceeded IBD patients in TCRbeta diversity as measured by inverse Simpson. In the analysis, different T cell subtypes could not be told apart.

A word on this clonotype: Its antigen is unidentified.

The CDR3 length is 14 residues. The germline V gene encodes CDR1 DFQATT and CDR2 SNEGSKA (reference sequence). The template switching step added UMIs that contained a 6-nucleotide sample barcode. From its re-call of the 5' RACE reads, TCRdb lists each CDR3 protein once, without DNA. The specimen's table records more than 350,000 distinct CDR3 sequences. The specimen was blood. The chain couples TRBV20-1 to TRBJ2-2; TCRdb's assignment of TRBD1 cannot be checked, as there is no DNA. This clonotype was obtained from a human donor with ulcerative colitis or Crohn's disease, or a healthy co-twin of an affected twin (not recorded which). The CDR3: CSARDGGSTGELFF.